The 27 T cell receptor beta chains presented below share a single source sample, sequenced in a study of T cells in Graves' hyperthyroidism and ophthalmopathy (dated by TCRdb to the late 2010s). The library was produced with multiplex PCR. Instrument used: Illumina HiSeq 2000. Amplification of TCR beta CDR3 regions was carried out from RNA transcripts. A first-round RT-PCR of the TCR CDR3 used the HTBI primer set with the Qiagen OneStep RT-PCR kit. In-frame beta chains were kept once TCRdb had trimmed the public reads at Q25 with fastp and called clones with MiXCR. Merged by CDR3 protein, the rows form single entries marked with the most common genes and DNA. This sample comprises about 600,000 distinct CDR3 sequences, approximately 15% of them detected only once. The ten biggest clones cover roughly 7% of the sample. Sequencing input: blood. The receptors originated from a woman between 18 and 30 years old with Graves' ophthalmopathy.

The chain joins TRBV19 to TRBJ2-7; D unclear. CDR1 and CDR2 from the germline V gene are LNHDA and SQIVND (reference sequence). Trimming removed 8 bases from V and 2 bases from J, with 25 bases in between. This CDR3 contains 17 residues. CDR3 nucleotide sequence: TGTGCCAGTCACAGTATGACGTCTGGGGTATCGCCCTACGAGCAGTACTTC. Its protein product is CASHSMTSGVSPYEQYF.

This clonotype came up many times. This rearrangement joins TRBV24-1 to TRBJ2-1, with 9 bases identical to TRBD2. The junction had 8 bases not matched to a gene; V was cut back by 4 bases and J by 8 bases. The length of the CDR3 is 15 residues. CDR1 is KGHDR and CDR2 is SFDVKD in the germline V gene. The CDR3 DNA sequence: TGTGCCACCAGTGACCCGAGCGGGAGGCACGATGAGCAGTTCTTC. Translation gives CATSDPSGRHDEQFF.

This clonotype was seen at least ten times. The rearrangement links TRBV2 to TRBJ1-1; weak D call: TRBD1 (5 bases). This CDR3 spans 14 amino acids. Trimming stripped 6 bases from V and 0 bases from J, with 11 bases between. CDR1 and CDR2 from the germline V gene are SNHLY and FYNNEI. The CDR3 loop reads CASRGDGMNTEAFF. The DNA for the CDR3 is TGTGCCAGCAGGGGGGACGGGATGAACACTGAAGCTTTCTTT.

CDR3 sequence reads: CASSQDWGDRRDGYTF. As DNA, the CDR3 is TGTGCCAGCAGCCAAGATTGGGGGGACCGAAGGGATGGCTACACCTTC. The chain has TRBV4-2 and TRBJ1-2, with D perhaps TRBD1 (5 bases). Trimming cost V 0 bases and J 6 bases, with 17 bases left between them. The CDR3 has 16 residues. The germline CDR1 and CDR2 sequences are LGHNA and YNFKEQ.

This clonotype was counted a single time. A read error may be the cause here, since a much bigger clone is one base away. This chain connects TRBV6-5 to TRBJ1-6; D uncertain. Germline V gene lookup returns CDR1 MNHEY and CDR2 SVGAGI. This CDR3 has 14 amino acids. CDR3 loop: CASSWTAWNSPLYF. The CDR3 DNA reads TGTGCCAGCAGTTGGACGGCGTGGAATTCACCCCTCTACTTT.

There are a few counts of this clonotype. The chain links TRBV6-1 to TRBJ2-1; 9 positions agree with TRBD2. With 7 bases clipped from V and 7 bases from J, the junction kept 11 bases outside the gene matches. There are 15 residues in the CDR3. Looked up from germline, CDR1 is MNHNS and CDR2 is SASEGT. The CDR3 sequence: CASKESSGRINEQFF. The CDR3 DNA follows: TGTGCCAGCAAAGAGAGTAGCGGGAGAATAAATGAGCAGTTCTTC.

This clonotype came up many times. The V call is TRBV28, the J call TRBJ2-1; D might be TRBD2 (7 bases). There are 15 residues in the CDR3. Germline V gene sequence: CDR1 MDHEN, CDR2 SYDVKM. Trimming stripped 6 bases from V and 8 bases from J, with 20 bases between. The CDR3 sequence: CASSWNLGGRDEQFF. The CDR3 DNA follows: TGTGCCAGCAGCTGGAATTTAGGGGGGAGGGATGAGCAGTTCTTC.

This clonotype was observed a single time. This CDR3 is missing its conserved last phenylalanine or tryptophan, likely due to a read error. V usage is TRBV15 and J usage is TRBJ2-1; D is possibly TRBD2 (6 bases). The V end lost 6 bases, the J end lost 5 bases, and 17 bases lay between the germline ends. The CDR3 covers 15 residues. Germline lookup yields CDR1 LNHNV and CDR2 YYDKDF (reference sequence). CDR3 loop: CATRRPGLDHNEQFS. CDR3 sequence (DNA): TGTGCCACCAGGCGTCCGGGACTGGATCACAATGAGCAGTTCTCC.

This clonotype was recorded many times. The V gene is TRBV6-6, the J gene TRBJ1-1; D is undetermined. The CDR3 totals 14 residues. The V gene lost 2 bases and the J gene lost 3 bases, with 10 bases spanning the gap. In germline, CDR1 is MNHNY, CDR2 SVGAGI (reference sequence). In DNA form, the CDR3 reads TGTGCCAGCAGTTACATCGCCGGGGACACTGAAGCTTTCTTT. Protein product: CASSYIAGDTEAFF.

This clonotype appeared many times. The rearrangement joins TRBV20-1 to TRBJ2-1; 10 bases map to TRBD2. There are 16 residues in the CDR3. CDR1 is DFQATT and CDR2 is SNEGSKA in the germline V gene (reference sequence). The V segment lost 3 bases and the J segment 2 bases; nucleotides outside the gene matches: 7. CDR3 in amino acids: CSARAPTSGAYNEQFF. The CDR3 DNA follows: TGCAGTGCTAGGGCCCCCACTAGCGGGGCCTACAATGAGCAGTTCTTC.

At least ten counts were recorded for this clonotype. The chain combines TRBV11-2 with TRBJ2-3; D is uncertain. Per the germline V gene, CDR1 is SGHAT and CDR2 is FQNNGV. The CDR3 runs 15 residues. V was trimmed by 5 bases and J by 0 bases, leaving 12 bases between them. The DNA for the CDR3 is TGTGCCAGCAGCCCGACGAGGTCGAGCACAGATACGCAGTATTTT. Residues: CASSPTRSSTDTQYF.

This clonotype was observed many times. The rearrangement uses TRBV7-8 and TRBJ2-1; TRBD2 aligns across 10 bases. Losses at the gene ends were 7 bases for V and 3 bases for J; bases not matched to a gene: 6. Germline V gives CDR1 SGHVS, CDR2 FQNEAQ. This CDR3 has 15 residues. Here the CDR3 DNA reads TGTGCCAGCATCGAGCGGGAGGGCTTCTACAATGAGCAGTTCTTC. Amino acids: CASIEREGFYNEQFF.

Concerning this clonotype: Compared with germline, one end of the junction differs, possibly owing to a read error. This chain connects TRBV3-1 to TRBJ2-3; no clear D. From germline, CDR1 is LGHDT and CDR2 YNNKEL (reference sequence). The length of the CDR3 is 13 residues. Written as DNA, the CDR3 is TGTGCCAACAGCTCCCGCCGCTCGGATACGCAGTATTTT. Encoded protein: CANSSRRSDTQYF.

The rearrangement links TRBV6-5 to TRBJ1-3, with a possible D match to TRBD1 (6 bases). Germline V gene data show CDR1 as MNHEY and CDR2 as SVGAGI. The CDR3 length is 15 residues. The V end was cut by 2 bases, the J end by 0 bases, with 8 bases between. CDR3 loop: CASSYKDSSGNTIYF. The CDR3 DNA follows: TGTGCCAGCAGTTACAAGGACAGCTCTGGAAACACCATATATTTT.

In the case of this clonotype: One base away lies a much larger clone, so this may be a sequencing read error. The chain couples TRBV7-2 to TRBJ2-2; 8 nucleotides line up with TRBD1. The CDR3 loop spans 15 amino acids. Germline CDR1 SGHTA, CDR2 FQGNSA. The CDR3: CASSSGGANTGGLFF. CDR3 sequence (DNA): TGTGCCAGCAGCTCAGGGGGCGCGAACACCGGGGGGCTGTTTTTT.

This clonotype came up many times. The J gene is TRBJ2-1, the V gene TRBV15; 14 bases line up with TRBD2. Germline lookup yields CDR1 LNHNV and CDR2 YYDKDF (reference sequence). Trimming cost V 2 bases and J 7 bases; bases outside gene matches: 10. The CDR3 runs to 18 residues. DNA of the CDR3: TGTGCCACCAGCAGAAGCCCGACTAGCGGGAGGGCCAGGAATGAGCAGTTCTTC. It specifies CATSRSPTSGRARNEQFF.

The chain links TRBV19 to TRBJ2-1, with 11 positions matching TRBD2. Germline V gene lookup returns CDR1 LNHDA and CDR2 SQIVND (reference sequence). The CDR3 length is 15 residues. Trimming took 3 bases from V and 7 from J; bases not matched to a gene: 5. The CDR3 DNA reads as TGTGCCAGTAGTATGGGACTAGCGGCGGGGAATGAGCAGTTCTTC. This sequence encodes CASSMGLAAGNEQFF. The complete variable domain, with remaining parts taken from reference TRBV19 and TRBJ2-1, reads DGGITQSPKYLFRKEGQNVTLSCEQNLNHDAMYWYRQDPGQGLRLIYYSQIVNDFQKGDIAEGYSVSREKKESFPLTVTSAQKNPTAFYLCASSMGLAAGNEQFFGPGTRLTVL.

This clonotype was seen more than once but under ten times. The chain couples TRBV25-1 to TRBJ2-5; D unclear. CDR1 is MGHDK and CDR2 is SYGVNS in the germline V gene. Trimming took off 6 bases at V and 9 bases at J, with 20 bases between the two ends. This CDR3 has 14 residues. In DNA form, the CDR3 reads TGTGCCAGCAGCGAGCCCATTCCATATAGGGCCCAGTACTTC. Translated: CASSEPIPYRAQYF.

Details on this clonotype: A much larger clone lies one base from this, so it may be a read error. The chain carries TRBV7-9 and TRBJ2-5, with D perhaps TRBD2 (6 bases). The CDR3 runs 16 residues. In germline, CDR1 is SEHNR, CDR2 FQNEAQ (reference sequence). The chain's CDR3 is CTSSLLRAEGGETQYF. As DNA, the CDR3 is TGTACCAGCAGCCTGCTTAGGGCGGAGGGTGGAGAGACCCAGTACTTC.

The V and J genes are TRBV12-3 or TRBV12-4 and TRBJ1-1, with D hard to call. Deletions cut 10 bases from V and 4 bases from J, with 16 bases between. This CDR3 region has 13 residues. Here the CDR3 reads CAIEQGDSTEAFF. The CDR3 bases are TGTGCCATAGAACAAGGAGATAGCACTGAAGCTTTCTTT.

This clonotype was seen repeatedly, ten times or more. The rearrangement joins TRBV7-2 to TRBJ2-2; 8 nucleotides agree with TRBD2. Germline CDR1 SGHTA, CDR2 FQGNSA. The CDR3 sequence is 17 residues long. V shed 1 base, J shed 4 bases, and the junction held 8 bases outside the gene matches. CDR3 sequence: CASSLVGSSGFTGELFF. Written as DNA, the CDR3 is TGTGCCAGCAGCTTAGTTGGGTCTAGCGGGTTCACCGGGGAGCTGTTTTTT.

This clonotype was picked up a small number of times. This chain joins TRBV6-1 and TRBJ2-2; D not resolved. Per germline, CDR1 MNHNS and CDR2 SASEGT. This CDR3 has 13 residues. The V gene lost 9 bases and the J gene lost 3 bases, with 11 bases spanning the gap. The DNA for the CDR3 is TGTGCCAGTGGACGGCAGGACACCGGGGAGCTGTTTTTT. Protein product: CASGRQDTGELFF.

The CDR3: CSARWWDRGDGEQFF. DNA of the CDR3: TGCAGTGCTAGGTGGTGGGACAGGGGGGACGGGGAGCAGTTCTTC. The chain has TRBV20-1 and TRBJ2-1, with 11 bases identical to TRBD1. This CDR3 has 15 amino acids. The junction had 11 bases not matched to a gene; V was cut back by 3 bases and J by 10 bases. Per the germline V gene, CDR1 is DFQATT and CDR2 is SNEGSKA (reference sequence).

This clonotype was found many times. The CDR3 bases are TGTGCCAGCAGTTTTAATTATCTGGGGGGAGGGCCCTACGAGCAGTACTTC. Translation gives CASSFNYLGGGPYEQYF. This chain uses TRBV12-3 or TRBV12-4 with TRBJ2-7; 7 bases line up with TRBD2. The CDR3 runs 17 residues. V lost 3 bases and J lost 2; bases outside the gene matches: 13.

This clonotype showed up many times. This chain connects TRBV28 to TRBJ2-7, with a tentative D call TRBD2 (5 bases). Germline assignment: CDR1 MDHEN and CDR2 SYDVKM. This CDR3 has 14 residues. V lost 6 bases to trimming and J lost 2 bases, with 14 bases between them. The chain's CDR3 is CASSLGLQTYEQYF. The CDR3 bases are TGTGCCAGCAGCCTCGGACTGCAAACCTACGAGCAGTACTTC.

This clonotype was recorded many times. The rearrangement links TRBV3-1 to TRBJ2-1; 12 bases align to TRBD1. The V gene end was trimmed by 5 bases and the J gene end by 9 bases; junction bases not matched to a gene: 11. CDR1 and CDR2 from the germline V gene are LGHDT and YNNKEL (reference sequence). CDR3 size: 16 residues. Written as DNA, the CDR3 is TGTGCCAGCAGCAAAAACCCGGGACAGGGGGCAGGTGAGCAGTTCTTC. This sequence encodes CASSKNPGQGAGEQFF.

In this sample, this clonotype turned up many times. CDR3 amino acids: CASSVDSGQPQHF. CDR3 in DNA: TGTGCCAGCAGTGTCGACAGTGGACAGCCCCAGCATTTT. The chain employs TRBV27 and TRBJ1-5; weak D call: TRBD1 (5 bases). The germline V gene has CDR1 MNHEY and CDR2 SMNVEV (reference sequence). V was shortened by 5 bases and J by 7 bases, with 12 bases between the two germline ends. The CDR3 runs to 13 residues.